Below, 8 T cell receptor beta chains from the same sample are listed, as sequenced in a study of T cell changes during pregnancy in multiple sclerosis. Sequencing was performed with immunoSEQ multiplex PCR; in TCRdb, only in-frame clones are kept and a portion is missing. The table lists tens of thousands of clones, roughly 96% of them singletons. The specimen was peripheral blood, collected in the second trimester of pregnancy. All receptors come from a female donor with multiple sclerosis, enrolled in a pregnancy study.

This chain joins TRBV6-5 and TRBJ1-1; tentatively, D is TRBD1 (5 bases). The CDR3 runs 14 residues. Germline CDR1 is MNHEY and CDR2 is SVGAGI. V was shortened by 7 bases and J by 1 base, with 13 bases between the two germline ends. The DNA of the CDR3 is TGTGCCAGCACCAAACCGGGGGGGAACACTGAAGCTTTCTTT. This codes for CASTKPGGNTEAFF.

The chain is built from TRBV28 and TRBJ2-7; possible D gene TRBD1, 5 bases. The CDR3 runs to 16 residues. Germline CDR1 is MDHEN and CDR2 is SYDVKM. Trimming pared 5 bases from V and 1 base from J, leaving 18 bases between. This CDR3 is CASSPLPGRKSYEQYF. The DNA of the CDR3 is TGTGCCAGCAGTCCGTTGCCAGGGCGAAAATCCTACGAGCAGTACTTC.

V usage is TRBV5-1 and J usage is TRBJ2-1; 7 bases are shared with TRBD2. The trim removed 8 bases at V and 3 bases at J, leaving 8 bases unmatched. The CDR3 spans 14 residues. Germline V CDR1 and CDR2: SGHRS, YFSETQ. The CDR3 loop reads CASAGEARYNEQFF. The CDR3 DNA reads as TGCGCCAGTGCGGGAGAGGCACGCTACAATGAGCAGTTCTTC.

This clone has only one observation. This chain uses TRBV11-3 with TRBJ2-5; 11 bases are shared with TRBD2. Unmatched junction bases numbered 0, after V lost 5 bases and J lost 1 base. CDR1 is SGHNT and CDR2 is YENEEA in the germline V gene. There are 14 residues in the CDR3. CDR3 bases: TGTGCCAGCAGCGGGACTAGCGGCCAAGAGACCCAGTACTTC. It specifies CASSGTSGQETQYF.

This chain links TRBV4-1 with TRBJ1-1; TRBD1 is a possible D gene (5 bases). V was clipped by 5 bases and J by 3 bases, with 10 bases between them. CDR3 length equals 13 residues. CDR1 MGHRA and CDR2 YSYEKL come from the germline V gene. CDR3 region: CASSGKGYTEAFF. The CDR3 nucleotides read TGCGCCAGCAGCGGTAAGGGGTACACTGAAGCTTTCTTT.

J is TRBJ2-7 and V is TRBV7-6, with D maybe TRBD1 (6 bases). Germline loops: CDR1 SGHVS, CDR2 FNYEAQ. Between the trimmed V and J ends, which lost 3 bases and 3 bases, there was a span of 12 bases. The CDR3 totals 14 residues. The CDR3: CASSFTGSDYEQYF. CDR3 DNA: TGTGCCAGCAGCTTTACAGGGTCAGACTACGAGCAGTACTTC.

Notes on this clone: The sample holds other DNA sequences that translate to the same CDR3. The chain joins TRBV27 to TRBJ1-4, with a possible D match to TRBD1 (5 bases). Trimming stripped 1 base from V and 7 bases from J, with 10 bases between. The CDR3 is made up of 14 amino acids. Germline-derived CDR1 and CDR2 are MNHEY and SMNVEV (reference sequence). CDR3 residues: CASSLYPGLEKLFF. The CDR3 nucleotides are TGTGCCAGCAGTTTATATCCAGGGCTTGAAAAACTGTTTTTT.

The chain links TRBV4-1 to TRBJ1-2; D is possibly TRBD1 (5 bases). The germline V gene has CDR1 MGHRA and CDR2 YSYEKL. V shed 4 bases and J shed 3 bases, with 12 bases lying between them. The CDR3 consists of 14 residues. The CDR3 region is CASSPQGSHYGYTF. The CDR3 DNA sequence: TGCGCCAGCAGCCCGCAGGGATCTCACTATGGCTACACCTTC.